This TCR beta chain was observed in a study of blood T cell repertoires in COVID-19. The protocol was immunoSEQ multiplex PCR, while the TCRdb copy is restricted to in-frame clones and leaves out a portion. Here the sample spans approximately 440,000 clones, around 87% being singletons. CDR1 and CDR2 (germline): LNHNV, YYDKDF (reference sequence). The CDR3 totals 15 residues. V was cut by 5 bases and J by 5 bases, with 15 bases left in between. Each participant's cohort was designated according to participant-reported clinical history. What was sequenced was PBMCs or T cells enriched from blood (not recorded which). The gene calls are TRBV15 and TRBJ1-4, with a tentative D call TRBD1 (6 bases). The receptor's source is a woman between 18 and 29 years old who had recovered from COVID-19. CDR3 loop: CATSLGQSLNEKLFF. CDR3 in DNA: TGTGCCACCAGCCTTGGACAGAGCTTAAATGAAAAACTGTTTTTT.